This T cell receptor (beta chain) was profiled in a study of blood T cell repertoires in COVID-19. Study in general: Samples came from the United States, Italy and Spain, spanning acute and convalescent COVID-19. PBMCs, B-cell-depleted T cells, or T cells were the source of the cDNA or gDNA that made up the material.

Seattle researchers signed up patients amid active infection and tracked them longitudinally. This clone occurred a few times. In the original processing: Counts of nucleated cells, estimated from reference gene primer amplification, were obtained. The table came from immunoSEQ multiplex PCR; TCRdb's copy has only in-frame clones and leaves some out. That table is the source of V, J and clone size, and D and trimming were worked out from the DNA. The sample holds 350,000 to 450,000 clones, around 87% seen once. The V gene's germline CDR1 is MNHEY and CDR2 SVGAGI. V shed 6 bases and J shed 0 bases, with 11 bases lying between them. The CDR3 runs to 15 residues.

The receptor's source is a woman in her fifties or sixties with COVID-19, enrolled during active disease. What was sequenced was peripheral blood. The rearrangement links TRBV6-5 to TRBJ2-2; the D gene is possibly TRBD1 (6 bases). Here the CDR3 DNA reads TGTGCCAGCAGCCTCCGGGACACGAACACCGGGGAGCTGTTTTTT. This sequence encodes CASSLRDTNTGELFF.